The next 15 T cell receptor beta chains were all read from a single sample in a study of identical twins. TCRdb processed the 5' RACE reads anew with MiXCR; each CDR3 protein has one entry. The table lists hundreds of thousands of distinct CDR3 sequences, 15% to 20% of them singletons. These data were also reused for a study on T cells expressing NK-cell markers.

The material sequenced was PBMCs. The receptors originated from a woman between 18 and 29 years old in good health.

V usage is TRBV15 and J usage is TRBJ2-5, with D tentatively TRBD2 (5 bases). Trimming shortened V by 6 bases and J by 2 bases, and 13 bases separated the two germline ends. This CDR3 region has 14 residues. The germline V gene encodes CDR1 LNHNV and CDR2 YYDKDF (reference sequence). This CDR3 is CATSRGLGQETQYF. In DNA form, the CDR3 reads TGTGCCACCAGTCGAGGGTTGGGACAAGAGACCCAGTACTTC.

This clonotype has just a few counts. The V call is TRBV5-1, the J call TRBJ2-2; D unclear. The V gene's germline CDR1 is SGHRS and CDR2 YFSETQ. V lost 0 bases to trimming and J lost 4 bases, with 16 bases between them. The CDR3 sequence is 17 residues long. This CDR3 reads CASSLGPTRGGTGELFF. The CDR3 region has the DNA TGCGCCAGCAGCTTGGGGCCTACGCGAGGCGGCACCGGGGAGCTGTTTTTT.

V usage is TRBV5-6 and J usage is TRBJ1-2; D unresolved. Trimming removed 1 base at V and 6 bases at J, with 7 bases between. Germline CDR1 SGHDT, CDR2 YYEEEE. This CDR3 spans 12 amino acids. The CDR3 coding sequence is TGTGCCAGCAGCTTGAGTCCTGATGGCTACACCTTC. Amino acids: CASSLSPDGYTF.

The rearrangement links TRBV20-1 to TRBJ2-1; the D is unclear. This CDR3 is built from 14 residues. Trimming stripped 3 bases from V and 4 bases from J, with 13 bases between. The germline CDR1 and CDR2 sequences are DFQATT and SNEGSKA (reference sequence). CDR3 residues: CSARDAAEYNEQFF. Written as DNA, the CDR3 is TGCAGTGCTAGGGATGCGGCCGAGTACAATGAGCAGTTCTTC.

The chain uses TRBV27 and TRBJ2-1; TRBD2 aligns across 8 bases. Germline V gene data show CDR1 as MNHEY and CDR2 as SMNVEV (reference sequence). V gave up 8 bases and J gave up 0 bases; unmatched junction bases: 9. The CDR3 sequence is 16 residues long. As DNA, the CDR3 is TGTGCCAGCCGTGCCGGGGGGGTAAGCTCCTACAATGAGCAGTTCTTC. Residues: CASRAGGVSSYNEQFF.

The chain employs TRBV11-1 and TRBJ1-2; TRBD1 agrees at 7 bases. Per the germline V gene, CDR1 is SGHAT and CDR2 is FQDESV (reference sequence). With V trimmed by 6 bases and J by 0 bases, 19 bases remained unmatched. The CDR3 sequence is 19 residues long. CDR3 loop: CASSPTQRDSHNPNYGYTF. Here the CDR3 DNA reads TGTGCCAGCAGTCCTACACAGCGGGACAGCCACAATCCTAACTATGGCTACACCTTC.

The chain uses TRBV12-5 and TRBJ1-1; a possible D gene is TRBD1 (6 bases). CDR1 is LGHNT and CDR2 is FRNRAP in the germline V gene. The CDR3 length is 14 residues. The germline V and J ends were trimmed by 3 bases and 4 bases, with 12 bases remaining between them. The DNA for the CDR3 is TGTGCTAGTGGTTTTACTGGGACAAGCACTGAAGCTTTCTTT. This gives the protein CASGFTGTSTEAFF.

The rearrangement links TRBV7-9 to TRBJ2-7; 8 nucleotides line up with TRBD1. This CDR3 contains 14 residues. CDR1 is SEHNR and CDR2 is FQNEAQ in the germline V gene (reference sequence). Trimming took 5 bases from V and 5 from J; bases not matched to a gene: 8. The CDR3: CASSLNRGVDEQYF. In DNA form, the CDR3 reads TGTGCCAGCAGCCTCAACAGGGGGGTGGACGAGCAGTACTTC.

This sequence joins TRBV7-9 and TRBJ2-5; TRBD2 is a possible D gene (5 bases). Trimming shortened V by 7 bases and J by 4 bases, and 10 bases separated the two germline ends. The CDR3 has 12 amino acids. Germline V gene sequence: CDR1 SEHNR, CDR2 FQNEAQ (reference sequence). CDR3 sequence: CASISEGETQYF. For the CDR3, the DNA is TGTGCCAGCATCTCCGAGGGAGAGACCCAGTACTTC. The variable domain in full, with the rest retrieved from reference TRBV7-9 and TRBJ2-5, is DTGVSQNPRHKITKRGQNVTFRCDPISEHNRLYWYRQTLGQGPEFLTYFQNEAQLEKSRLLSDRFSAERPKGSFSTLEIQRTEQGDSAMYLCASISEGETQYFGPGTRLLVL.

V and J are TRBV20-1 and TRBJ2-1; D assignment may be TRBD1 or TRBD2 (6 bases each). Trimming left V 0 bases short and J 3 bases short, with 15 bases between. Germline V gene data show CDR1 as DFQATT and CDR2 as SNEGSKA (reference sequence). This CDR3 has 16 amino acids. CDR3 in amino acids: CSARDWGALDYNEQFF. In nucleotides, the CDR3 is TGCAGTGCTAGAGATTGGGGGGCTCTGGACTACAATGAGCAGTTCTTC.

This clonotype was picked up a small number of times. The chain has TRBV19 and TRBJ2-2; D might be TRBD1 or TRBD2, each matching 6 bases. Trimming removed 7 bases from V and 3 bases from J, with 15 bases in between. Germline V lookup: CDR1 LNHDA, CDR2 SQIVND (reference sequence). The CDR3 consists of 15 residues. CDR3 coding DNA: TGTGCCAGTAAGACGAGGGGGGAGGACACCGGGGAGCTGTTTTTT. This translates into CASKTRGEDTGELFF. The full variable domain, its missing parts supplied by reference TRBV19 and TRBJ2-2, is DGGITQSPKYLFRKEGQNVTLSCEQNLNHDAMYWYRQDPGQGLRLIYYSQIVNDFQKGDIAEGYSVSREKKESFPLTVTSAQKNPTAFYLCASKTRGEDTGELFFGEGSRLTVL.

V is TRBV19 and J is TRBJ1-1, with D maybe TRBD1 (5 bases). The CDR3 extends over 15 amino acids. CDR1 LNHDA and CDR2 SQIVND come from the germline V gene (reference sequence). Trimming removed 7 bases at V and 1 base at J, with 16 bases between. As DNA, the CDR3 is TGTGCCAGTAAACGGCAGGGTGTCAAGAACACTGAAGCTTTCTTT. This translates into CASKRQGVKNTEAFF.

This clonotype was counted only a few times. V gene TRBV20-1 combines with J gene TRBJ2-7; the D is unclear. V was pared by 3 bases and J by 0 bases, with 9 bases between. From germline, CDR1 is DFQATT and CDR2 SNEGSKA (reference sequence). The CDR3 is made up of 13 amino acids. DNA for the CDR3: TGCAGTGCTAGCACAGTCAGCTCCTACGAGCAGTACTTC. This gives the protein CSASTVSSYEQYF.

This clonotype was counted at least ten times. This rearrangement joins TRBV7-2 to TRBJ1-1; possibly TRBD1 for D (5 bases). Deletions cut 5 bases from V and 1 base from J, with 8 bases between. The CDR3 consists of 13 residues. Germline V lookup: CDR1 SGHTA, CDR2 FQGNSA. The CDR3 sequence is CASSITGNTEAFF. DNA of the CDR3: TGTGCCAGCAGCATAACAGGGAACACTGAAGCTTTCTTT.

The V gene is TRBV20-1, the J gene TRBJ2-1; D unresolved. The CDR3 length is 10 residues. V lost 1 base and J lost 9, with 4 bases in between. Germline CDR1 DFQATT, CDR2 SNEGSKA (reference sequence). The CDR3 nucleotides are TGCAGTGCTAGAGTCCGTGAGCAGTTCTTC. This translates into CSARVREQFF.